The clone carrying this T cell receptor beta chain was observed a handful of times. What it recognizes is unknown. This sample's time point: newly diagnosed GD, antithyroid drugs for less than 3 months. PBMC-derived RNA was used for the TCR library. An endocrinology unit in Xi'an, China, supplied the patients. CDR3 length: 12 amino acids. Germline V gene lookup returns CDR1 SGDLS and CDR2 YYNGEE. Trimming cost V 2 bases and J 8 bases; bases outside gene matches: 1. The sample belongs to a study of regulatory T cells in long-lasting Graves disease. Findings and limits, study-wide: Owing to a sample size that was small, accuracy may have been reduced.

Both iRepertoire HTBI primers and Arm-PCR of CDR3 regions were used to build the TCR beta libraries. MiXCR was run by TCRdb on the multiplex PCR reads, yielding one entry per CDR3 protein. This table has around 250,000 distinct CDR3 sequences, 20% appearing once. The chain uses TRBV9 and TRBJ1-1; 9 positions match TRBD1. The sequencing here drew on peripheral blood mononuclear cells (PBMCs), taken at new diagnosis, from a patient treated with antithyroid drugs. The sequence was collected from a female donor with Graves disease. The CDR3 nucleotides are TGTGCCAGCAGCGTGGGGACAGGGGAAGCTTTCTTT. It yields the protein CASSVGTGEAFF. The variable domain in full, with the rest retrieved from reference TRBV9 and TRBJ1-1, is DSGVTQTPKHLITATGQRVTLRCSPRSGDLSVYWYQQSLDQGLQFLIQYYNGEERAKGNILERFSAQQFPDLHSELNLSSLELGDSALYFCASSVGTGEAFFGQGTRLTVV.